This entry describes one T cell receptor beta chain. Its target is not known. The CDR3 contains 15 residues. V dropped 3 bases and J dropped 3; count of bases not matched to a gene: 7. The germline CDR1 and CDR2 sequences are ENHRY and SYGVKD. This entry is derived from a study of shared clonotypes between healthy human individuals. Background on the study: In total, the donors were two women and a few men aged 18 to 49.

Deep-level assay runs were performed. The table came from immunoSEQ multiplex PCR; TCRdb's copy has only in-frame clones and leaves some out. The sample has 2.3 million or so clones, approximately 93% seen once. All participating donors were Caucasian adults from Nashville, Tennessee. Study outcomes and limitations: The study found about 5% of naive CD4 clonotypes shared across a few donors.

Sequencing used naive CD4+ T cells from PBMCs. Subset defined: CD45RA+ positively selected. The receptor comes from a man younger than 35 in good health. Some clones in this sample may be carry-over from other donors' samples. This chain connects TRBV10-3 to TRBJ2-7, with 8 positions matching TRBD1. CDR3 sequence (DNA): TGTGCCATCAGTGAACGACAGGGGACCGACTACGAGCAGTACTTC. This translates into CAISERQGTDYEQYF.